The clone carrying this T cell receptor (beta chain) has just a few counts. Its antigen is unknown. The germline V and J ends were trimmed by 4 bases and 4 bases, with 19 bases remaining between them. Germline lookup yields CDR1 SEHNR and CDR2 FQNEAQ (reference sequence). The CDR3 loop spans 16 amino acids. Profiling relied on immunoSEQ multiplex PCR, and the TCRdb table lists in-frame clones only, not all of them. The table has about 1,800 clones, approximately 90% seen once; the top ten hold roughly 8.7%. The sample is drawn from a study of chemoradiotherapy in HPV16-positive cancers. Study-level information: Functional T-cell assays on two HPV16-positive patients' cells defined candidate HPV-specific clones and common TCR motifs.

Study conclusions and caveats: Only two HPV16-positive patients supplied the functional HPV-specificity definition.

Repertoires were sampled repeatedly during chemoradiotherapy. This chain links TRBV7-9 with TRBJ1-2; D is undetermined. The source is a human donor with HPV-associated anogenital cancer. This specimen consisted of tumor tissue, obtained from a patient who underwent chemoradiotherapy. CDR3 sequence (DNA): TGTGCCAGCAGCTCTCCGGTGACACCCGAATCCTATGGCTACACCTTC. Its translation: CASSSPVTPESYGYTF.